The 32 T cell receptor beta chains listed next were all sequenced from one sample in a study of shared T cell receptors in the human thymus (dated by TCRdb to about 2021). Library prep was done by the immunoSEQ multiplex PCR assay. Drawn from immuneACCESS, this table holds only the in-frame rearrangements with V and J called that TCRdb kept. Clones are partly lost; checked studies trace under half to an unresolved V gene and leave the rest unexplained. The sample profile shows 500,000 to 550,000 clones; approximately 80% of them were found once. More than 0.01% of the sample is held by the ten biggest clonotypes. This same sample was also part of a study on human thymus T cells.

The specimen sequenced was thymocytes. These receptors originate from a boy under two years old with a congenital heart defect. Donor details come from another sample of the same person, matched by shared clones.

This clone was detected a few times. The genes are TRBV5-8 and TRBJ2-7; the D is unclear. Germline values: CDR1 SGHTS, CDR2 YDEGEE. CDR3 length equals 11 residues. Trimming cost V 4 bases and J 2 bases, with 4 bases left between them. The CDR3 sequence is CASSPAYEQYF. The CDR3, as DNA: TGTGCCAGCAGCCCGGCCTACGAGCAGTACTTC.

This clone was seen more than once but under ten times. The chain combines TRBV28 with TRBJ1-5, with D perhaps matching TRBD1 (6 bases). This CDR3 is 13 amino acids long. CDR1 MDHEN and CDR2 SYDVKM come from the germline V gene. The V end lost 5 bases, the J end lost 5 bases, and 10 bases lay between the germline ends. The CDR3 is CASSVTGDQPQHF. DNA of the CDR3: TGTGCCAGCAGTGTGACAGGAGATCAGCCCCAGCATTTT.

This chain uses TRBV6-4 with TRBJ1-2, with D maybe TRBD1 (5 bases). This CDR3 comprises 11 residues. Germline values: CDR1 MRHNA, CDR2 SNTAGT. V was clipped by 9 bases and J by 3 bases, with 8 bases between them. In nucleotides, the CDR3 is TGTGCCAGGGGAGGGGACTATGGCTACACCTTC. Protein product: CARGGDYGYTF.

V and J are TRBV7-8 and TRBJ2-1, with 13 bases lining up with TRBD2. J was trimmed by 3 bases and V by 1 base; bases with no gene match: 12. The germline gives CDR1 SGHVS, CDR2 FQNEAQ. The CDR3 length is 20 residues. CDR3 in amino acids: CASSLGFGTSGTKYYNEQFF. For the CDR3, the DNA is TGTGCCAGCAGCTTAGGTTTTGGGACTAGCGGGACTAAGTACTACAATGAGCAGTTCTTC.

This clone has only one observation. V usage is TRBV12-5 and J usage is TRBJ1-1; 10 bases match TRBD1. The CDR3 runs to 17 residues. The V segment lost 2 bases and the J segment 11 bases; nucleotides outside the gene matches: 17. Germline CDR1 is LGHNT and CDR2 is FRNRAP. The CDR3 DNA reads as TGTGCTAGTGGTTTGTTTACCCCCGGGACAGGGGCGAATGAGGCTTTCTTT. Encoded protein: CASGLFTPGTGANEAFF.

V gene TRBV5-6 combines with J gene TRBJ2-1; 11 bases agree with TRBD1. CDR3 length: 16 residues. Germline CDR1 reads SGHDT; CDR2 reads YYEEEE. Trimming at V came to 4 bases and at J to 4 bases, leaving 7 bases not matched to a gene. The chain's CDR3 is CASSPGTGGIYNEQFF. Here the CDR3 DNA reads TGTGCCAGCAGCCCGGGGACAGGGGGAATTTACAATGAGCAGTTCTTC.

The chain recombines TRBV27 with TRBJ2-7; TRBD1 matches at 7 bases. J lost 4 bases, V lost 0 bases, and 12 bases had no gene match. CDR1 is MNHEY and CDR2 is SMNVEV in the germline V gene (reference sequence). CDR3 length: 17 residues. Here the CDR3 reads CASSLSLSGTEDYEQYF. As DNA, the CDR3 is TGTGCCAGCAGTTTATCTCTCTCCGGGACAGAGGATTACGAGCAGTACTTC.

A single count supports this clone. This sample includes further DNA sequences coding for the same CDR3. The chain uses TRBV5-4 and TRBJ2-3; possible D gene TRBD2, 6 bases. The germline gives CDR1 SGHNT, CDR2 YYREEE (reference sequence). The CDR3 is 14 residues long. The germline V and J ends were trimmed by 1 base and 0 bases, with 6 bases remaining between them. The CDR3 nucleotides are TGTGCCAGCAGCTTGAGCGGGAGCACAGATACGCAGTATTTT. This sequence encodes CASSLSGSTDTQYF. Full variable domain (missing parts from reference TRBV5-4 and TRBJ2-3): ETGVTQSPTHLIKTRGQQVTLRCSSQSGHNTVSWYQQALGQGPQFIFQYYREEENGRGNFPPRFSGLQFPNYSSELNVNALELDDSALYLCASSLSGSTDTQYFGPGTRLTVL.

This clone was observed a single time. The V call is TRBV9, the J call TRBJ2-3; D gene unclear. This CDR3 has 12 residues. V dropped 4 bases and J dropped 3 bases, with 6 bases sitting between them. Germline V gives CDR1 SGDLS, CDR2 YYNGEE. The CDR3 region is CASSPRTDTQYF. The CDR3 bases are TGTGCCAGCAGCCCCCGTACAGATACGCAGTATTTT.

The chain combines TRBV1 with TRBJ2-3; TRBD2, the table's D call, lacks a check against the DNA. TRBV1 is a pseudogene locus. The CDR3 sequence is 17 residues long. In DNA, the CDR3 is TGCACCAGCAGCCCTTTTCGCACTAGCTCAAACGGGGATACGCAGTATTTT. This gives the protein CTSSPFRTSSNGDTQYF.

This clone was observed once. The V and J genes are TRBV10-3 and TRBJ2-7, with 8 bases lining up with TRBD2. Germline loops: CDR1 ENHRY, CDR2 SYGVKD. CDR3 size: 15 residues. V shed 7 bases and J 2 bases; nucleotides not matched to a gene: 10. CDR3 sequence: CAINTSGPEAYEQYF. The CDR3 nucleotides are TGTGCCATCAATACTAGCGGCCCCGAGGCCTACGAGCAGTACTTC.

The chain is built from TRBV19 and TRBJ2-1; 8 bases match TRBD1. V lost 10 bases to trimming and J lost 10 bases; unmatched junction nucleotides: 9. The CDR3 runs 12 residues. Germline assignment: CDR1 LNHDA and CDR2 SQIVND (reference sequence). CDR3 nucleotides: TGTGCCACTAGGACAGGGATCAGCGAGCAGTTCTTC. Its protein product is CATRTGISEQFF.

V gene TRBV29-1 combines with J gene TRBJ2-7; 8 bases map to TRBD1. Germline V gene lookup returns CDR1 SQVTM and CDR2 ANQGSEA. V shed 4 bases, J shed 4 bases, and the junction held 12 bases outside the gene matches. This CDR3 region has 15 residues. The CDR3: CSVGGLKDRAYEQYF. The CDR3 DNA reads TGCAGCGTTGGAGGCCTTAAGGACAGGGCTTACGAGCAGTACTTC.

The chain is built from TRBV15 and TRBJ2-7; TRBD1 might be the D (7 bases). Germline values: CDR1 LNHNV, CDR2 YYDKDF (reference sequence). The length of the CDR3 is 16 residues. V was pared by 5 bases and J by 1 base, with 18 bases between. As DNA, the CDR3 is TGTGCCACCAGCGGAGGGGGCAGACAAGTTTCCTACGAGCAGTACTTC. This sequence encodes CATSGGGRQVSYEQYF. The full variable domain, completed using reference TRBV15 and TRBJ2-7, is DAMVIQNPRYQVTQFGKPVTLSCSQTLNHNVMYWYQQKSSQAPKLLFHYYDKDFNNEADTPDNFQSRRPNTSFCFLDIRSPGLGDTAMYLCATSGGGRQVSYEQYFGPGTRLTVT.

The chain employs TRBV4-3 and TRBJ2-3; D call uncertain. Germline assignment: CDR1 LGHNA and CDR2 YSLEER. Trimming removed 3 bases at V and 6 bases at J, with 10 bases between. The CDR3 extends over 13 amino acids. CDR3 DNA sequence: TGCGCCAGCAGCCACCTGACTGAGGATACGCAGTATTTT. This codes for CASSHLTEDTQYF.

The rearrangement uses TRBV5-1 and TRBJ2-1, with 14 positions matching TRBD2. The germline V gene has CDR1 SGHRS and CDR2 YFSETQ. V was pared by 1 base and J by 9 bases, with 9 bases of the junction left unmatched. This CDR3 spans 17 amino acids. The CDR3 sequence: CASSLTPGLAGVVEQFF. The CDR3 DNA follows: TGCGCCAGCAGCTTGACTCCGGGACTAGCGGGAGTTGTTGAGCAGTTCTTC.

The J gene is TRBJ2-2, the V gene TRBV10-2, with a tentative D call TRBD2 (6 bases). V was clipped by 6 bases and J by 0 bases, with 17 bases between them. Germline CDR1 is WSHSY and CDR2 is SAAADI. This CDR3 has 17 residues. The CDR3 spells CASRTQRAYANTGELFF. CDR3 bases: TGCGCCAGCAGGACCCAGCGGGCGTACGCGAACACCGGGGAGCTGTTTTTT.

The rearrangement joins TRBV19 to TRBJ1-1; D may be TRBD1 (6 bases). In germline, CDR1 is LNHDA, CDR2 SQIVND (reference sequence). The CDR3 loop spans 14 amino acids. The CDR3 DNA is TGTACCTCTGGAATGGGACACCGGAACACTGAAGCTTTCTTT. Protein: CTSGMGHRNTEAFF.

The CDR3: CASSHGAQREGHTGELFF. In DNA, the CDR3 is TGCGCCAGCAGCCATGGGGCACAGCGGGAGGGCCACACCGGGGAGCTGTTTTTT. This chain uses TRBV4-3 with TRBJ2-2; 10 bases are a match to TRBD2. Germline V lookup: CDR1 LGHNA, CDR2 YSLEER. The V segment lost 3 bases and the J segment 3 bases; nucleotides outside the gene matches: 10. CDR3 length equals 18 residues.

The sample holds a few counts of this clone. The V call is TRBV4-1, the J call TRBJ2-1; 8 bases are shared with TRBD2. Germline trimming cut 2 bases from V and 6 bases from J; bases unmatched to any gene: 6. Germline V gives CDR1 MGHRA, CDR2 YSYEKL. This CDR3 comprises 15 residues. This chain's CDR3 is CASSQYPAGANEQFF. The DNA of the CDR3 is TGCGCCAGCAGCCAATATCCAGCGGGAGCCAATGAGCAGTTCTTC.

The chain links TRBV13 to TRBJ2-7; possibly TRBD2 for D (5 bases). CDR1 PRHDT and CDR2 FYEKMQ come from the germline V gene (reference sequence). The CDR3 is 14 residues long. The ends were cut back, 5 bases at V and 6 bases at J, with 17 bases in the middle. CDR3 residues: CASSLRDLIGEQYF. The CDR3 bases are TGTGCCAGCAGCCTCCGGGATTTAATAGGCGAGCAGTACTTC.

CDR3 amino acids: CASSQEARGSEKLFF. The CDR3 DNA follows: TGCGCCAGCAGCCAAGAGGCCAGGGGATCTGAAAAACTGTTTTTT. The chain employs TRBV4-3 and TRBJ1-4; D may be TRBD1 (6 bases). The CDR3 loop spans 15 amino acids. The V and J ends lost 0 bases and 7 bases respectively, with 12 bases between them. CDR1 and CDR2 from the germline V gene are LGHNA and YSLEER.

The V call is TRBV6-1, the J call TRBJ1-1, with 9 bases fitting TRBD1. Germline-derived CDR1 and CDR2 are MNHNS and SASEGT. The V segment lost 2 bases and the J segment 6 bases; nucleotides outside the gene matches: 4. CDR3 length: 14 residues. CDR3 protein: CASSENRQGAEAFF. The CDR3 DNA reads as TGTGCCAGCAGTGAAAACCGACAGGGGGCTGAAGCTTTCTTT.

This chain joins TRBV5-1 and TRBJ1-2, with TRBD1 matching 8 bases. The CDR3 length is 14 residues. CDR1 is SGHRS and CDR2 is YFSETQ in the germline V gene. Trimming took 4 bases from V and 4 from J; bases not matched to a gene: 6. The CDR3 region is CASSGQQGGYGYTF. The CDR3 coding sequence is TGCGCCAGCAGCGGCCAACAGGGGGGCTATGGCTACACCTTC.

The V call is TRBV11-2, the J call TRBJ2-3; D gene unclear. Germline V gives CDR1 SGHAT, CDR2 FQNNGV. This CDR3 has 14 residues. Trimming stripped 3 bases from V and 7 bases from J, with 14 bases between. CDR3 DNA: TGTGCCAGCAGCTTCGCTAGTGGCGTCCATACGCAGTATTTT. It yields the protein CASSFASGVHTQYF.

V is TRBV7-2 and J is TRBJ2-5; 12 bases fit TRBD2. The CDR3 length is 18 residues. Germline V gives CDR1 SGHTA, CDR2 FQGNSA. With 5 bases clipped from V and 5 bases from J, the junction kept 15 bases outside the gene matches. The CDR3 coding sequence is TGTGCCAGCAGCCTACCTACCTCTAGCGGGAGGGGTTCGGAGACCCAGTACTTC. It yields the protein CASSLPTSSGRGSETQYF.

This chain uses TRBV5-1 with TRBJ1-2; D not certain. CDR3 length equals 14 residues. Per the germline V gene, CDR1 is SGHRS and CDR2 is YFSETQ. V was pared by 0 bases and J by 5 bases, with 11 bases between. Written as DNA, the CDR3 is TGCGCCAGCAGCTTGGATCCGGGGAGGTATGGCTACACCTTC. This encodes CASSLDPGRYGYTF.

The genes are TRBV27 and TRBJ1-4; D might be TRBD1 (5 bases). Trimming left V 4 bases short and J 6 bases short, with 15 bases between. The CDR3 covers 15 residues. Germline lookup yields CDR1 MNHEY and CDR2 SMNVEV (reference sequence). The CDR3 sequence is CASSSPGSGDEKLFF. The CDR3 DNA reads TGTGCCAGCAGTTCCCCAGGGTCTGGGGATGAAAAACTGTTTTTT. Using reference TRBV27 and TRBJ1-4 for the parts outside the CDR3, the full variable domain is EAQVTQNPRYLITVTGKKLTVTCSQNMNHEYMSWYRQDPGLGLRQIYYSMNVEVTDKGDVPEGYKVSRKEKRNFPLILESPSPNQTSLYFCASSSPGSGDEKLFFGSGTQLSVL.

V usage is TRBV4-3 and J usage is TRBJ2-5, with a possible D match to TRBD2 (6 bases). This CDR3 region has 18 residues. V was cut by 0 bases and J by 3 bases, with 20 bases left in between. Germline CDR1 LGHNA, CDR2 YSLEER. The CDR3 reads CASSQDSGRAGGEETQYF. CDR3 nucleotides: TGCGCCAGCAGCCAAGATTCTGGCAGAGCGGGCGGGGAAGAGACCCAGTACTTC.

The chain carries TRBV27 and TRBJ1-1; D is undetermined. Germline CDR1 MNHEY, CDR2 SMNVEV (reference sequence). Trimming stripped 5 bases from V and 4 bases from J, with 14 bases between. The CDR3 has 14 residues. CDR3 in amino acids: CASSPQIGSTEAFF. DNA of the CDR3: TGTGCCAGCAGTCCCCAAATTGGGAGCACTGAAGCTTTCTTT.

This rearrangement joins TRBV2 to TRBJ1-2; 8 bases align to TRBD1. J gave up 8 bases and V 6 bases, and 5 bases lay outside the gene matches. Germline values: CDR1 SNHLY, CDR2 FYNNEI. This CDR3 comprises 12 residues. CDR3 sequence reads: CASRRTGYGYTF. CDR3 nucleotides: TGTGCCAGCAGAAGGACAGGGTACGGCTACACCTTC.

The CDR3 DNA follows: TGTGCCAGCAGCCTACAGGGGTCAACCTACGAGCAGTACTTC. It is translated as CASSLQGSTYEQYF. The rearrangement uses TRBV6-5 and TRBJ2-7; TRBD1 matches at 7 bases. The CDR3 loop spans 14 amino acids. V shed 6 bases, J shed 2 bases, and the junction held 7 bases outside the gene matches. Germline V gives CDR1 MNHEY, CDR2 SVGAGI.